This T cell receptor (beta chain) was sequenced for a study of T cells in localized non-small cell lung cancer. Study-wide findings and caveats: As only one tumor region underwent sequencing, heterogeneity remains possible. Uninvolved adjacent lung had more T cell clonality than any other tissue, topping tumor. A denser population of T cells in blood accompanied longer overall survival.

Measured with immunoSEQ multiplex PCR; TCRdb has only the in-frame clones, and not every one. The table shows under 5,500 clones, with 33% occurring only once. Details on this clone: The antigen is undetermined.

The V and J ends lost 5 bases and 1 base respectively, with 21 bases between them. Germline-derived CDR1 and CDR2 are LNHDA and SQIVND (reference sequence). The CDR3 totals 19 residues. Sequencing was performed on lung tumor tissue, taken before any cancer treatment. This sequence was found in a female donor at least 60 years old with stage I lung adenocarcinoma. The chain links TRBV19 to TRBJ1-6; the D gene is possibly TRBD1 (6 bases). The CDR3 is CASSAQGIGDWSYNSPLHF. The CDR3 nucleotides read TGTGCCAGTAGTGCACAGGGAATTGGGGATTGGTCCTATAATTCACCCCTCCACTTT.